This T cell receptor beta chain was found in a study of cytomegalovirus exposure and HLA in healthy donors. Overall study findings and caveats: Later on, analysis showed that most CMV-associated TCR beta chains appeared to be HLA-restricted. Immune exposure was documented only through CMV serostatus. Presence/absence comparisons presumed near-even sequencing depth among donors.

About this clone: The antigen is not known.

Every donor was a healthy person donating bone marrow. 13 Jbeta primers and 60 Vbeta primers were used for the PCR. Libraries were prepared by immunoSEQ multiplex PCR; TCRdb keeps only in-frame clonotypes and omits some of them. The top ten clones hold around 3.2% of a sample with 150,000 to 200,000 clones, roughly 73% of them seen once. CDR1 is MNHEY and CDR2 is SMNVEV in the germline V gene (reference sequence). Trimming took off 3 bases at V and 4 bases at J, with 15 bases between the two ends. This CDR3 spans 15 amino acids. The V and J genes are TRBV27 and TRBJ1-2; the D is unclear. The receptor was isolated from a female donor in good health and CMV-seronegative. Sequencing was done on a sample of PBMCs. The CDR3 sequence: CASSFRQESGYGYTF. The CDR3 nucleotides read TGTGCCAGCAGTTTTCGGCAGGAAAGCGGCTATGGCTACACCTTC.